This entry lists 28 T cell receptor beta chains sequenced from one sample in a study of blood T cell repertoires in COVID-19. Only in-frame clones appear in the TCRdb table, and some are missing; sequencing was by immunoSEQ multiplex PCR. The sample shows about 270,000 clones, 86% of them seen only once. Sequenced sample: peripheral blood. Every receptor here comes from a man aged 35-49 years who had recovered from COVID-19.

V is TRBV29-1 and J is TRBJ1-2; TRBD1 is a possible D gene (6 bases). There are 12 residues in the CDR3. Germline assignment: CDR1 SQVTM and CDR2 ANQGSEA. V gave up 5 bases and J gave up 5 bases, with 12 bases separating them. CDR3 in DNA: TGCAGCGTTCGCACAGGGTTGTATGGCTACACCTTC. It is translated as CSVRTGLYGYTF.

V usage is TRBV4-1 and J usage is TRBJ1-1, with D uncertain. The germline V and J ends were trimmed by 9 bases and 4 bases, with 12 bases remaining between them. Germline V gene sequence: CDR1 MGHRA, CDR2 YSYEKL. The CDR3 consists of 12 residues. CDR3 bases: TGCGCCAGTGGGAAGGGAGGCACTGAAGCTTTCTTT. As protein: CASGKGGTEAFF.

The chain employs TRBV18 and TRBJ2-3; a weak D match, TRBD2 (6 bases). Germline V gene data show CDR1 as KGHSH and CDR2 as LQKENI. V lost 0 bases, J lost 0 bases, and 10 bases lay in between. This CDR3 contains 16 residues. The CDR3 bases are TGTGCCAGCTCACCACCCAATAGCGGAAGCACAGATACGCAGTATTTT. It yields the protein CASSPPNSGSTDTQYF.

The chain carries TRBV4-3 and TRBJ1-2; D is perhaps TRBD1 (5 bases). V lost 1 base and J 5 bases, leaving 17 bases between the germline ends. The germline gives CDR1 LGHNA, CDR2 YSLEER. The CDR3 extends over 16 amino acids. Written as DNA, the CDR3 is TGCGCCAGCAGCCAAGGGGCGGGGGGAGATTATTATGGCTACACCTTC. Protein product: CASSQGAGGDYYGYTF.

J is TRBJ2-1 and V is TRBV11-2, with D possibly matching TRBD2 (7 bases). V gave up 1 base and J gave up 6 bases, with 13 bases separating them. CDR1 is SGHAT and CDR2 is FQNNGV in the germline V gene. The CDR3 sequence is 15 residues long. CDR3 in amino acids: CASSLVGGGVNEQFF. In DNA, the CDR3 is TGTGCCAGCAGCTTAGTTGGCGGGGGCGTCAATGAGCAGTTCTTC.

For this clone: Relative to the germline gene, one junction end is altered; a read error may explain this. The rearrangement joins TRBV27 to TRBJ2-1, with TRBD2 matching over 14 bases. The germline V gene encodes CDR1 MNHEY and CDR2 SMNVEV (reference sequence). The CDR3 loop spans 16 amino acids. In DNA form, the CDR3 reads TGTGCCAGCAGTCTATCGGGACTAGCGGGGGTCAATGAGCAGTTCTTC. It specifies CASSLSGLAGVNEQFF.

The CDR3 region is CASSLDRLYEQYF. CDR3 DNA sequence: TGTGCCAGCAGCTTAGACAGATTATACGAGCAGTACTTC. This chain links TRBV5-6 with TRBJ2-7, with D possibly matching TRBD1 (5 bases). The V and J ends lost 2 bases and 4 bases respectively, with 10 bases between them. CDR1 is SGHDT, CDR2 YYEEEE, per germline. The CDR3 is 13 residues long. The entire variable domain, with the rest obtained from reference TRBV5-6 and TRBJ2-7, is as follows: DAGVTQSPTHLIKTRGQQVTLRCSPKSGHDTVSWYQQALGQGPQFIFQYYEEEERQRGNFPDRFSGHQFPNYSSELNVNALLLGDSALYLCASSLDRLYEQYFGPGTRLTVT.

This clone was picked up a small number of times. The rearrangement joins TRBV21-1 to TRBJ1-1; the D segment call TRBD1 is taken from the table without a DNA check. TRBV21-1 is flagged as a pseudogene. This CDR3 has 12 residues. This CDR3 is CASSQGETEAFF. CDR3 bases: TGTGCCAGCAGCCAGGGCGAGACTGAAGCTTTCTTT.

The genes are TRBV5-1 and TRBJ2-7, with D possibly TRBD2 on 5 matching bases. This CDR3 spans 16 amino acids. Germline loops: CDR1 SGHRS, CDR2 YFSETQ. V was shortened by 4 bases and J by 1 base, with 18 bases between the two germline ends. The CDR3 DNA reads TGCGCCAGCAGCCCGGGTCGAGGTGGCGGGTCCTACGAGCAGTACTTC. Its protein product is CASSPGRGGGSYEQYF.

This clone has a single count. The V gene is TRBV5-1, the J gene TRBJ2-5; D is unresolved. Germline V gene data show CDR1 as SGHRS and CDR2 as YFSETQ. Trimming stripped 7 bases from V and 5 bases from J, with 9 bases between. This CDR3 contains 11 residues. The DNA for the CDR3 is TGCGCCAGCCACGAAGAGGAGACCCAGTACTTC. Translated: CASHEEETQYF. The full variable domain, with the rest looked up from reference TRBV5-1 and TRBJ2-5, is KAGVTQTPRYLIKTRGQQVTLSCSPISGHRSVSWYQQTPGQGLQFLFEYFSETQRNKGNFPGRFSGRQFSNSRSEMNVSTLELGDSALYLCASHEEETQYFGPGTRLLVL.

The chain carries TRBV2 and TRBJ2-3; TRBD2 agrees at 9 bases. The CDR3 loop spans 17 amino acids. V shed 0 bases and J 6 bases; nucleotides not matched to a gene: 10. The germline V gene has CDR1 SNHLY and CDR2 FYNNEI. CDR3 residues: CASSEAGAGGGADTQYF. The CDR3 region has the DNA TGTGCCAGCAGTGAAGCTGGAGCGGGGGGCGGTGCGGATACGCAGTATTTT.

The chain carries TRBV3-1 (or the pseudogene TRBV3-2) and TRBJ2-5, with 8 bases identical to TRBD2. This CDR3 region has 15 residues. CDR1 and CDR2 (germline): LGHDT, YNNKEL (reference sequence). V gave up 6 bases and J gave up 6 bases; unmatched junction bases: 12. The CDR3 sequence is CASSRSGTSTQTQYF. DNA for the CDR3: TGTGCCAGCAGTCGATCCGGGACTAGTACCCAGACCCAGTACTTC.

DNA of the CDR3: TGTGCCAAAACCTCATCGAGGGTGGGAGAAAGCGATGAGCAGTTCTTC. Translated: CAKTSSRVGESDEQFF. The chain uses TRBV7-5 and TRBJ2-1; the table's D gene call, TRBD2, was not cross checked with the DNA. TRBV7-5 is given as a pseudogene. This CDR3 is built from 16 residues.

The rearrangement links TRBV18 to TRBJ2-2, with 10 bases that match TRBD2. Trimming took 6 bases from V and 6 from J; bases not matched to a gene: 16. The CDR3 covers 18 residues. CDR1 is KGHSH and CDR2 is LQKENI in the germline V gene. The CDR3 protein is CASSRRTSGLQGAGELFF. CDR3 bases: TGTGCCAGCTCCCGCCGGACTAGCGGTCTCCAAGGGGCCGGGGAGCTGTTTTTT.

The chain joins TRBV27 to TRBJ2-7; 12 bases align to TRBD2. Germline-derived CDR1 and CDR2 are MNHEY and SMNVEV (reference sequence). J gave up 1 base and V 3 bases, and 13 bases lay outside the gene matches. The CDR3 consists of 19 residues. CDR3 bases: TGTGCCAGCAGTTTTATGGGAATTGGGACTAGCGGGTCTTCCTACGAGCAGTACTTC. This sequence encodes CASSFMGIGTSGSSYEQYF.

This clone was found once. The J gene is TRBJ2-7, the V gene TRBV9; D is undetermined. The CDR3 consists of 13 residues. With 0 bases removed from V and 2 bases from J, the gap between germline ends came to 6 bases. Germline assignment: CDR1 SGDLS and CDR2 YYNGEE. The chain's CDR3 is CASSVGSTYEQYF. In DNA, the CDR3 is TGTGCCAGCAGCGTAGGTTCTACCTACGAGCAGTACTTC.

CDR3 DNA sequence: TGTGCCAGCCGAGCTAGAAACAATGAGCAGTTCTTC. This sequence encodes CASRARNNEQFF. The chain links TRBV2 to TRBJ2-1; no clear D. Germline V gene lookup returns CDR1 SNHLY and CDR2 FYNNEI. This CDR3 region has 12 residues. Trimming cost V 8 bases and J 5 bases, with 10 bases left between them.

A single count supports this clone. This chain uses TRBV11-2 with TRBJ2-1; 10 bases match TRBD2. The CDR3 consists of 16 residues. J lost 10 bases, V lost 1 base, and 10 bases had no gene match. Germline CDR1 is SGHAT and CDR2 is FQNNGV. CDR3 residues: CASSLVVTSGASEQFF. CDR3 bases: TGTGCCAGCAGCTTAGTGGTTACTAGCGGGGCTAGCGAGCAGTTCTTC.

The chain has TRBV5-1 and TRBJ2-3, with TRBD1 identical over 7 bases. Trimming took 4 bases from V and 0 from J; bases not matched to a gene: 5. In germline, CDR1 is SGHRS, CDR2 YFSETQ. The length of the CDR3 is 15 residues. Here the CDR3 DNA reads TGCGCCAGCAGCCCAGGGACAGCTAGCACAGATACGCAGTATTTT. Protein sequence: CASSPGTASTDTQYF.

This clone is a singleton in its sample. V usage is TRBV19 and J usage is TRBJ2-1; 10 nucleotides line up with TRBD2. The V segment lost 0 bases and the J segment 8 bases; nucleotides outside the gene matches: 4. Germline-derived CDR1 and CDR2 are LNHDA and SQIVND (reference sequence). The CDR3 is 15 residues long. The CDR3 nucleotides are TGTGCCAGTAGTATAGAAGCGGGGGGGATGCATGAGCAGTTCTTC. As protein: CASSIEAGGMHEQFF.

This clone turned up a few times. This rearrangement joins TRBV11-2 to TRBJ2-7; D unresolved. Germline assignment: CDR1 SGHAT and CDR2 FQNNGV. The CDR3 covers 13 residues. Trimming took 1 base from V and 4 from J, leaving 8 bases between them. CDR3 DNA sequence: TGTGCCAGCAGCTTAGGCCGTAGTTACGAGCAGTACTTC. Translating gives CASSLGRSYEQYF.

V gene TRBV5-1 combines with J gene TRBJ2-3, with a possible D match to TRBD1 (6 bases). With 3 bases removed from V and 5 bases from J, the gap between germline ends came to 19 bases. The CDR3 sequence is 16 residues long. CDR1 and CDR2 from the germline V gene are SGHRS and YFSETQ. This CDR3 is CASSSGQPIDRDTQYF. The CDR3 DNA sequence: TGCGCCAGCAGCTCAGGACAGCCGATAGACAGAGATACGCAGTATTTT.

This sequence joins TRBV6-5 and TRBJ2-7; possible D gene TRBD1, 5 bases. The CDR3 totals 13 residues. V lost 9 bases, J lost 2 bases, and 14 bases lay in between. Germline CDR1 is MNHEY and CDR2 is SVGAGI. The CDR3 DNA reads TGTGCCAGTCACCAGACAGAGACCTACGAGCAGTACTTC. Protein: CASHQTETYEQYF.

This chain joins TRBV7-9 and TRBJ2-7; D is unclear. CDR3 length: 13 residues. V was shortened by 5 bases and J by 3 bases, with 11 bases between the two germline ends. The germline gives CDR1 SEHNR, CDR2 FQNEAQ (reference sequence). CDR3 in amino acids: CASSPSFSYEQYF. CDR3 DNA: TGTGCCAGCAGCCCATCCTTTAGCTACGAGCAGTACTTC.

The chain links TRBV19 to TRBJ2-5, with D possibly matching TRBD2 (5 bases). This CDR3 is 13 amino acids long. V lost 5 bases and J lost 7, with 14 bases in between. CDR1 is LNHDA and CDR2 is SQIVND in the germline V gene (reference sequence). Written as DNA, the CDR3 is TGTGCCAGTAGTGAGGGCGCCCTTCGGACCCAGTACTTC. Translated, it gives CASSEGALRTQYF.

The V and J genes are TRBV9 and TRBJ2-1; 7 bases are a match to TRBD1. With V trimmed by 2 bases and J by 9 bases, 11 bases remained unmatched. The CDR3 runs 15 residues. The germline V gene encodes CDR1 SGDLS and CDR2 YYNGEE. The CDR3 loop is CASSVMTGPLSEQFF. In DNA form, the CDR3 reads TGTGCCAGCAGCGTGATGACAGGGCCCCTCAGTGAGCAGTTCTTC.

This clone was seen just once. The chain joins TRBV29-1 to TRBJ1-3, with 7 bases lining up with TRBD1. Trimming at V came to 3 bases and at J to 5 bases, leaving 7 bases not matched to a gene. Germline CDR1 SQVTM, CDR2 ANQGSEA. The CDR3 is 14 amino acids. CDR3 in amino acids: CSVDRRDSRNTIYF. The CDR3 region has the DNA TGCAGCGTTGACCGCCGGGACAGCAGAAACACCATATATTTT. Based on the CDR3 plus reference TRBV29-1 and TRBJ1-3, the full variable domain is SAVISQKPSRDICQRGTSLTIQCQVDSQVTMMFWYRQQPGQSLTLIATANQGSEATYESGFVIDKFPISRPNLTFSTLTVSNMSPEDSSIYLCSVDRRDSRNTIYFGEGSWLTVV.

The chain couples TRBV19 to TRBJ2-1; D is ambiguous. The CDR3 runs to 13 residues. Germline V gene lookup returns CDR1 LNHDA and CDR2 SQIVND (reference sequence). The V gene lost 2 bases and the J gene lost 8 bases, with 10 bases spanning the gap. The CDR3 DNA sequence: TGTGCCAGTAGTATAAATAGTGGTTATGAGCAGTTCTTC. Protein product: CASSINSGYEQFF. The whole variable domain, remainder taken from reference TRBV19 and TRBJ2-1, is DGGITQSPKYLFRKEGQNVTLSCEQNLNHDAMYWYRQDPGQGLRLIYYSQIVNDFQKGDIAEGYSVSREKKESFPLTVTSAQKNPTAFYLCASSINSGYEQFFGPGTRLTVL.